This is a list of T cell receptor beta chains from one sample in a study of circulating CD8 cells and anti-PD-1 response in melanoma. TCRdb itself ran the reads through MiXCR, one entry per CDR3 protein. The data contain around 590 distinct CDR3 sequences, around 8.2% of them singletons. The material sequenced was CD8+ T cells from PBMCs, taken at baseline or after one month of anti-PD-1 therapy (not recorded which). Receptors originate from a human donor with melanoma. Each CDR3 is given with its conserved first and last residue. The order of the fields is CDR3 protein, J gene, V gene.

CDR3: CASSLGPPGQGAYPPYEQYF; J: TRBJ2-7; V: TRBV27
CDR3: CASSKGVEGMDEQYF; J: TRBJ2-7; V: TRBV25-1
CDR3: CASSLQGESDEQFF; J: TRBJ2-1; V: TRBV28
CDR3: CASSILAGEGYNEQFF; J: TRBJ2-1; V: TRBV19
CDR3: CASSPLKRGSPYEQYF; J: TRBJ2-7; V: TRBV7-9
CDR3: CASSEADEQFF; J: TRBJ2-1; V: TRBV25-1
CDR3: CASSNPGDRGGEQYF; J: TRBJ2-7; V: TRBV28
CDR3: CASSTEEETQYF; J: TRBJ2-5; V: TRBV5-5
CDR3: CASEALTSTDTQYF; J: TRBJ2-3; V: TRBV28
CDR3: CASSLSWATNEKLFF; J: TRBJ1-4; V: TRBV2
CDR3: CATSDPGLAGDHTGELFF; J: TRBJ2-2; V: TRBV24-1
CDR3: CSVGRALRNEQFF; J: TRBJ2-1; V: TRBV29-1
CDR3: CASSPPQGRTDTQYF; J: TRBJ2-3; V: TRBV18
CDR3: CASSLWGQGINYGYTF; J: TRBJ1-2; V: TRBV28
CDR3: CASTPGQGYGGEQFF; J: TRBJ2-1; V: TRBV19
CDR3: CASSFGPGQRSSYEQYF; J: TRBJ2-7; V: TRBV28
CDR3: CASILGGANTEAFF; J: TRBJ1-1; V: TRBV19
CDR3: CASSPWERTDTQYF; J: TRBJ2-3; V: TRBV28
CDR3: CASSITTGELFF; J: TRBJ2-2; V: TRBV27
CDR3: CASSQDMGRLQETQYF; J: TRBJ2-5; V: TRBV4-1
CDR3: CASRLTPNSGNTIYF; J: TRBJ1-3; V: TRBV28
CDR3: CASSLHTDRVAYEQYF; J: TRBJ2-7; V: TRBV27
CDR3: CASSQSIQGRTGELFF; J: TRBJ2-2; V: TRBV16
CDR3: CASSPRGGTGAGELFF; J: TRBJ2-2; V: TRBV28
CDR3: CASSQGLQEETQYF; J: TRBJ2-5; V: TRBV11-2
CDR3: CASRSSGRWVNEQFF; J: TRBJ2-1; V: TRBV28
CDR3: CASSLGPPGQGAYPPYEQHF; J: TRBJ2-7; V: TRBV27
CDR3: CASSMEGSSYEQYF; J: TRBJ2-7; V: TRBV19
CDR3: CASSLRLAENIQYF; J: TRBJ2-4; V: TRBV28
CDR3: CASSFLTGRGEKLFF; J: TRBJ1-4; V: TRBV28
CDR3: CASSDAGTGELFF; J: TRBJ2-2; V: TRBV25-1
CDR3: CATSDPTGGESGELFF; J: TRBJ2-2; V: TRBV24-1
CDR3: CASRGTEYNEQFF; J: TRBJ2-1; V: TRBV2
CDR3: CATSEGDRVSGELFF; J: TRBJ2-2; V: TRBV24-1
CDR3: CASSPLSTGPQHF; J: TRBJ1-5; V: TRBV27